The entry below gives a single T cell receptor beta chain sequence along with its context. This clonotype was seen at least ten times. Its antigen is not yet known. The input lacks base qualities; no much larger clone sits a single base away. Amplification of TCR beta CDR3 regions was carried out from RNA transcripts. The TCR CDR3 was subjected to a first round of RT-PCR using the HTBI primer set and the Qiagen OneStep RT-PCR kit. Libraries were constructed in a second round of multiplex PCR, after which size selection and purification were performed. The libraries were sequenced on an Illumina HiSeq2000 using paired-end 100 bp reads. In the paper's pipeline: SOAPnuke was used to process the raw data, throwing out any read that contained adapters or uncalled bases, had a mean Phred below 15, or lacked an exact constant-primer or identifier match. COPE v1.2.5 was used to merge high-quality paired reads, and clonotypes were defined as unique nucleotide sequences. Clonotypes were aligned to IMGT TRBV, TRBD and TRBJ reference segments using MiTCR v1.1. The analysis included only V-J combinations with a frequency above 0.0001, which together covered around 99% of the repertoires. A TCS score was defined as the ratio of F50 (clonal expansion) to E x V (chaos), with BLOSUM62-based TCRdist applied between CDR3 peptides within each V-J. Welch's t-statistics and random forest reduced fewer than 600 V-J features to 10 to 15, which were used in a naive Bayes classifier (R e1071). TCRdb redid the processing of the public reads, applying fastp at Q25 and MiXCR, and retained in-frame beta chains. All rows with the same CDR3 protein become a single entry with the most common DNA and genes. These V and J calls originate from TCRdb's pipeline instead of the authors' own analysis. In this sample the table shows about 560,000 distinct CDR3 sequences, around 15% of which occur a single time. In total, the top ten clones hold 15% to 20% of the sample.

Stable Graves' hyperthyroidism was defined as the absence of progression to ophthalmopathy over 18 months of follow-up. Hyperthyroidism patients were newly diagnosed, with disease duration under 2 months, and aged 18 to 65 years. Patients with uncontrolled infections, other autoimmune diseases, pregnancy or lactation were excluded. Diagnoses relied on clinical symptoms, serum thyroxine and TRAb, thyroid ultrasound and orbital computed tomography. PBMCs were isolated from 10 ml of fresh peripheral blood by Ficoll-Paque density gradient centrifugation. Total RNA was extracted with Trizol reagent, and quality was checked on an Agilent 2100 Bioanalyzer. These data come from a study of T cells in Graves' hyperthyroidism and ophthalmopathy (dated by TCRdb to between 2018 and 2021). As for the study more broadly: Peripheral blood samples were taken at the time of initial diagnosis, prior to any treatment. A discovery cohort of about a hundred patients, roughly 45 with Graves' ophthalmopathy and 57 with stable Graves' hyperthyroidism, was used to find distinguishing TCR V-J signatures. The 85 to 100 discovery patients were divided at random into training and test sets in a 7:3 ratio. Prospective prediction of ophthalmopathy was tested in an independent validation cohort consisting of 18 to 20 hyperthyroidism patients and around 17 patients who later progressed to ophthalmopathy. The paper reports TCR Vbeta CDR3 sequencing of roughly 140 peripheral blood samples: over 40 ophthalmopathy, under 85 hyperthyroidism and around 17 progressor patients. After sampling, hyperthyroidism patients received methimazole starting at 30 mg daily, and ophthalmopathy patients received high-dose intravenous methylprednisolone. Thyroid tissue and blood T-cell repertoires from about six Graves' hyperthyroidism patients were also compared in the study.

V lost 0 bases and J lost 2 bases; the stretch between them is 15 bases long. The CDR3 runs 17 amino acids, cysteine and phenylalanine included. CDR3 DNA only is kept here, 51 bases in frame from base 1. From the germline V gene, CDR1 is SNHLY and CDR2 is FYNNEI. Overall results and qualifications from the work: During validation, the model predicted progression to ophthalmopathy a median of around 6 months ahead of onset, with around 71% sensitivity and almost 75% specificity. No statistical method was used to fix the sample size in advance, and group allocation was not hidden from the investigators. Most expanded thyroid clonotypes (frequency above 0.001) were also detected in blood, suggesting blood repertoires may reflect thyroid immune responses. Ophthalmopathy was separated from stable hyperthyroidism by a 13 V-J signature model, with 85% to 90% sensitivity and roughly 81% specificity obtained in cross-validation and 80%/75% obtained in testing.

Source material: blood. This TCR was recovered from a woman in her late teens or twenties with Graves' hyperthyroidism. Recombination linked TRBV2 to TRBJ2-3; the best D guess is TRBD1, with 6 bases matching. The CDR3 protein is CASSEALRQGPTDTQYF. The nucleotides are TGTGCCAGCAGTGAAGCGCTTCGGCAGGGGCCCACAGATACGCAGTATTTT. Where the CDR3 stops, the reference TRBV2 and TRBJ2-3 genes take over; the full variable domain is EPEVTQTPSHQVTQMGQEVILRCVPISNHLYFYWYRQILGQKVEFLVSFYNNEISEKSEIFDDQFSVERPDGSNFTLKIRSTKLEDSAMYFCASSEALRQGPTDTQYFGPGTRLTVL.